This TCR beta chain was identified during a study of a mutant IDH1 vaccine in newly diagnosed glioma. As for the study in general: Treated patients were roughly 62% male, about 40% female, mean age 40.4 years. Most had both radiotherapy and temozolomide beforehand; others had only one.

Study conclusions and caveats: There seemed to be no relation between pseudoprogression and changes in top peripheral T cell clonotypes.

Time point described: baseline, week 1 (first vaccination visit). Treatment here: pre-vaccination baseline after standard-of-care therapy. Donors' newly diagnosed IDH1-mutant WHO grade 3 or 4 astrocytomas lacked nuclear ATRX. CDR1 SQVTM and CDR2 ANQGSEA come from the germline V gene. The CDR3 has 11 amino acids. V was trimmed by 6 bases and J by 7 bases, leaving 13 bases between them. Repertoires were generated with immunoSEQ multiplex PCR, while TCRdb's copy carries only in-frame clones and drops some. The repertoire holds 15,000 to 20,000 clones, roughly 79% seen once, with over 8% in the top ten. This clone has a single count. Its antigen is currently unknown.

V gene TRBV29-1 combines with J gene TRBJ2-7; the D is unclear. The receptor was isolated from a man aged 40-49 years with glioma. Specimen: PBMCs, collected from a glioma patient treated with radiotherapy, temozolomide or both. DNA of the CDR3: TGCAGCGTGGCGAAGTCCCTTGAGCAGTACTTC. This translates into CSVAKSLEQYF.